The T cell receptor (beta chain) described here comes from a study of CD8 T cells in Susac syndrome. Study findings and constraints: The number of Susac-specific public clones found was approximately 17 in total CD8+ repertoires and four to six in CD8+ TEMRA repertoires.

Random hexamers were used to reverse transcribe the RNA input (roughly 0.5 to 1 ug). Multiplex immunoSEQ PCR targeted 54 Vbeta and 13 Jbeta TCR beta segments. One entry per CDR3 protein, called by TCRdb with MiXCR from the immunoSEQ multiplex PCR reads. Of around 53,000 distinct CDR3 sequences detected, just under 95% appear once; the ten largest clones hold 0.75%. Worth noting for this clonotype: The target antigen is unknown.

V shed 9 bases, J shed 5 bases, and the junction held 10 bases outside the gene matches. This CDR3 has 14 residues. Looked up from germline, CDR1 is SNHLY and CDR2 is FYNNEI. The sample consisted of CD8+ T cells from PBMCs. The V gene is TRBV2, the J gene TRBJ2-5, with 9 bases that match TRBD1. This TCR came from a human donor with Susac syndrome. CDR3 in amino acids: CASLLQGARETQYF. As DNA, the CDR3 is TGTGCCAGTCTGCTACAGGGGGCGCGGGAGACCCAGTACTTC.